This T cell receptor beta chain originates from a study of control samples from healthy donors and cancer patients. The data were produced by immunoSEQ multiplex PCR, yet TCRdb's version contains in-frame clones alone and is incomplete. The sample carries 35,000 to 40,000 clones, more than 70% recorded once. Germline V CDR1 and CDR2: SNHLY, FYNNEI. The CDR3 extends over 18 amino acids. Losses at the gene ends were 6 bases for V and 1 base for J; bases not matched to a gene: 11. The rearrangement uses TRBV2 and TRBJ2-3, with 12 bases that match TRBD2. Sequencing used PBMCs. This TCR derives from a woman aged 60 to 75 with lung cancer. CDR3 nucleotide sequence: TGTGCCAGCAGGGCGGGACTAGCGGGTTCGACACGCACAGATACGCAGTATTTT. Translation: CASRAGLAGSTRTDTQYF. Combining the CDR3 with reference TRBV2 and TRBJ2-3 gives the whole variable domain EPEVTQTPSHQVTQMGQEVILRCVPISNHLYFYWYRQILGQKVEFLVSFYNNEISEKSEIFDDQFSVERPDGSNFTLKIRSTKLEDSAMYFCASRAGLAGSTRTDTQYFGPGTRLTVL.